This entry lists 27 T cell receptor beta chains sequenced from one sample in a study of T cells after posttransplantation cyclophosphamide. Data came from immunoSEQ multiplex PCR; TCRdb stores just in-frame clones and leaves some out. The profile covers about 39,000 clones, none occurring a single time. The sequenced sample consisted of PBMCs. These receptors all stem from a woman aged 45-60 years in good health and a related stem cell transplant donor.

This clone was counted many times. This chain connects TRBV4-1 to TRBJ2-7; D might be TRBD1 (5 bases). The germline V gene encodes CDR1 MGHRA and CDR2 YSYEKL. The CDR3 loop spans 16 amino acids. V was clipped by 0 bases and J by 6 bases, with 18 bases between them. CDR3 residues: CASSQEVGQKSGEQYF. CDR3 DNA: TGCGCCAGCAGCCAAGAAGTAGGACAAAAGTCGGGCGAGCAGTACTTC.

This clone has at least ten counts. The chain recombines TRBV28 with TRBJ1-5; 7 nucleotides align to TRBD1. Trimming at V came to 2 bases and at J to 2 bases, leaving 12 bases not matched to a gene. This CDR3 has 18 residues. Germline V lookup: CDR1 MDHEN, CDR2 SYDVKM. CDR3 bases: TGTGCCAGCAGTTTACCAGGGGGATTCACCCAGGGCAATCAGCCCCAGCATTTT. This translates into CASSLPGGFTQGNQPQHF.

In this sample, this clone turned up many times. Relative to the germline gene, one junction end is altered; a read error may explain this. V and J are TRBV7-9 and TRBJ1-1, with D possibly TRBD1 on 5 matching bases. Germline loops: CDR1 SEHNR, CDR2 FQNEAQ (reference sequence). CDR3 length: 16 residues. The DNA of the CDR3 is TGTGCCAGCAGCCCGGGGGGGGGAGTACTGAATACTGAAGCTTTCTTT. Protein: CASSPGGGVLNTEAFF. Using reference TRBV7-9 and TRBJ1-1 for the parts outside the CDR3, the full variable domain is DTGVSQNPRHKITKRGQNVTFRCDPISEHNRLYWYRQTLGQGPEFLTYFQNEAQLEKSRLLSDRFSAERPKGSFSTLEIQRTEQGDSAMYLCASSPGGGVLNTEAFFGQGTRLTVV.

The sample holds many counts of this clone. CDR3 residues: CASSESGGGETQYF. CDR3 coding DNA: TGTGCCAGCAGCGAGAGTGGTGGCGGGGAGACCCAGTACTTC. This chain connects TRBV7-2 to TRBJ2-5, with TRBD2 as a possible D gene (5 bases). V was shortened by 5 bases and J by 5 bases, with 15 bases between the two germline ends. This CDR3 contains 14 residues. Germline CDR1 is SGHTA and CDR2 is FQGNSA.

This clone was counted at least ten times. The chain has TRBV28 and TRBJ1-6, with 8 bases aligning to TRBD1. The CDR3 is made up of 13 amino acids. Germline CDR1 reads MDHEN; CDR2 reads SYDVKM. With 9 bases clipped from V and 7 bases from J, the junction kept 5 bases outside the gene matches. In DNA, the CDR3 is TGTGCCAGTCGGACAGGGATAAATTCACCCCTCCACTTT. Translated: CASRTGINSPLHF.

This clone was seen repeatedly, ten times or more. The chain joins TRBV11-2 to TRBJ1-1, with D unclear. Germline assignment: CDR1 SGHAT and CDR2 FQNNGV. The CDR3 is made up of 13 amino acids. With 2 bases removed from V and 10 bases from J, the gap between germline ends came to 14 bases. The DNA of the CDR3 is TGTGCCAGCAGCTTAATTCCGGGTAAGGTAGCTTTCTTT. It is translated as CASSLIPGKVAFF.

The table lists this clone with many counts. The J gene is TRBJ1-1, the V gene TRBV27; TRBD1 agrees at 11 bases. With V trimmed by 5 bases and J by 6 bases, 14 bases remained unmatched. Germline CDR1 and CDR2: MNHEY and SMNVEV (reference sequence). There are 17 residues in the CDR3. Written as DNA, the CDR3 is TGTGCCAGCAGTCGGGACAGGGGGTTGCTCGGGTCGGCTGAAGCTTTCTTT. It translates to CASSRDRGLLGSAEAFF.

Many counts were recorded for this clone. CDR3: CASSKRQANIQYF. The CDR3 nucleotides are TGTGCCAGTAGTAAGAGACAGGCAAACATTCAGTACTTC. This rearrangement joins TRBV19 to TRBJ2-4; D possibly corresponds to TRBD1 (6 bases). This CDR3 spans 13 amino acids. From germline, CDR1 is LNHDA and CDR2 SQIVND (reference sequence). V was shortened by 4 bases and J by 6 bases, with 10 bases between the two germline ends.

The V gene is TRBV14, the J gene TRBJ2-7; D gene ambiguous. V gave up 0 bases and J gave up 0 bases, with 6 bases separating them. The CDR3 totals 14 residues. Germline CDR1 reads SGHDN; CDR2 reads FVKESK. The CDR3 is CASSQDPSSYEQYF. The CDR3, as DNA: TGTGCCAGCAGCCAAGATCCCAGCTCCTACGAGCAGTACTTC.

The table lists this clone with many counts. The V call is TRBV5-5, the J call TRBJ1-5; TRBD1 agrees at 9 bases. From germline, CDR1 is SGHKS and CDR2 YYEKEE (reference sequence). CDR3 length equals 14 residues. V shed 3 bases and J 6 bases; nucleotides not matched to a gene: 4. CDR3 sequence reads: CASSWTGDSQPQHF. DNA of the CDR3: TGTGCCAGCAGCTGGACAGGGGACAGTCAGCCCCAGCATTTT.

This clone was seen many times. The J gene is TRBJ2-7, the V gene TRBV5-6; maybe TRBD2 (7 bases). This CDR3 is 15 amino acids long. V lost 4 bases to trimming and J lost 2 bases, with 16 bases between them. CDR1 and CDR2 (germline): SGHDT, YYEEEE. CDR3 in amino acids: CASSKGGGLPYEQYF. The CDR3 coding sequence is TGTGCCAGCAGCAAAGGGGGGGGATTACCCTACGAGCAGTACTTC.

This clone was recorded many times. This sequence joins TRBV15 and TRBJ2-7, with D perhaps TRBD2 (6 bases). The CDR3 is made up of 12 amino acids. Per the germline V gene, CDR1 is LNHNV and CDR2 is YYDKDF (reference sequence). The V and J ends lost 5 bases and 4 bases respectively, with 9 bases between them. The CDR3: CATSRAGYEQYF. The CDR3 coding sequence is TGTGCCACCAGCCGCGCGGGGTACGAGCAGTACTTC.

Many counts were recorded for this clone. The chain links TRBV18 to TRBJ1-1, with D possibly TRBD1 on 6 matching bases. CDR3 length: 16 amino acids. CDR1 is KGHSH, CDR2 LQKENI, per germline. V was pared by 4 bases and J by 1 base, with 16 bases between. The CDR3: CASSQTGQIQNTEAFF. CDR3 bases: TGTGCCAGCTCACAAACTGGACAGATTCAGAACACTGAAGCTTTCTTT.

This clone was seen ten or more times. The DNA for the CDR3 is TGTGCCAGCTCCCAAAGCTGGGGCAGCGCCTACGAGCAGTACTTC. This sequence encodes CASSQSWGSAYEQYF. The chain has TRBV6-1 and TRBJ2-7; possibly TRBD1 for D (5 bases). CDR1 is MNHNS and CDR2 is SASEGT in the germline V gene. Trimming removed 8 bases from V and 2 bases from J, with 19 bases in between. The CDR3 runs 15 residues.

J is TRBJ1-1 and V is TRBV2, with D perhaps TRBD1 (6 bases). Germline V gives CDR1 SNHLY, CDR2 FYNNEI. There are 13 residues in the CDR3. V was cut by 6 bases and J by 4 bases, with 12 bases left in between. The CDR3 region has the DNA TGTGCCAGCAGCAAACAGGGATCCACTGAAGCTTTCTTT. Translation: CASSKQGSTEAFF.

There are many counts of this clone. The rearrangement links TRBV29-1 to TRBJ1-2; maybe TRBD1 (6 bases). The germline V gene has CDR1 SQVTM and CDR2 ANQGSEA. V was cut by 5 bases and J by 4 bases, with 20 bases left in between. This CDR3 has 15 residues. The CDR3 spells CSVQTYQGLAYGYTF. The CDR3 bases are TGCAGCGTTCAAACTTATCAGGGGTTGGCCTATGGCTACACCTTC.

In this sample, this clone turned up many times. The J gene is TRBJ1-5, the V gene TRBV28, with TRBD1 as a possible D gene (6 bases). From germline, CDR1 is MDHEN and CDR2 SYDVKM. CDR3 length: 14 amino acids. V gave up 5 bases and J gave up 7 bases, with 15 bases separating them. CDR3 coding DNA: TGTGCCAGCAGTGCTACAGGGAGTAGGCAGCCCCAGCATTTT. It codes for CASSATGSRQPQHF.

In this sample, this clone turned up many times. This chain connects TRBV4-2 to TRBJ2-3, with D tentatively TRBD2 (6 bases). V was clipped by 0 bases and J by 0 bases, with 10 bases between them. There are 16 residues in the CDR3. Per the germline V gene, CDR1 is LGHNA and CDR2 is YNFKEQ. The CDR3 loop reads CASSQEGGRSTDTQYF. The CDR3 nucleotides read TGTGCCAGCAGCCAAGAGGGAGGACGGAGCACAGATACGCAGTATTTT.

This clone was seen a handful of times. The gene calls are TRBV28 and TRBJ1-5; tentatively, D is TRBD1 (6 bases). V lost 0 bases and J lost 2, with 20 bases in between. The CDR3 covers 19 residues. Per the germline V gene, CDR1 is MDHEN and CDR2 is SYDVKM. CDR3 sequence (DNA): TGTGCCAGCAGTTTATGGTGGGGCGTGGGGGCGCGTGGCAATCAGCCCCAGCATTTT. This codes for CASSLWWGVGARGNQPQHF. Supplemented by reference TRBV28 and TRBJ1-5, the full variable domain reads DVKVTQSSRYLVKRTGEKVFLECVQDMDHENMFWYRQDPGLGLRLIYFSYDVKMKEKGDIPEGYSVSREKKERFSLILESASTNQTSMYLCASSLWWGVGARGNQPQHFGDGTRLSIL.

This clone was counted at least ten times. The chain recombines TRBV11-3 with TRBJ2-1; 10 nucleotides align to TRBD2. This CDR3 comprises 16 residues. The V segment lost 0 bases and the J segment 6 bases; nucleotides outside the gene matches: 5. Germline V lookup: CDR1 SGHNT, CDR2 YENEEA. The CDR3 DNA follows: TGTGCCAGCAGCTTAGATTGGTCTAGCGGGGGCAATGAGCAGTTCTTC. This sequence encodes CASSLDWSSGGNEQFF.

This clone was recorded at least ten times. This chain joins TRBV27 and TRBJ2-3; D is possibly TRBD1 (5 bases). Germline V CDR1 and CDR2: MNHEY, SMNVEV (reference sequence). CDR3 size: 15 residues. The ends were cut back, 1 base at V and 5 bases at J, with 13 bases in the middle. The CDR3 protein is CASSLLNGQGDTQYF. The CDR3 coding sequence is TGTGCCAGCAGTTTATTGAACGGCCAGGGAGATACGCAGTATTTT.

This clone was counted at least ten times. V gene TRBV5-8 combines with J gene TRBJ1-2, with D possibly matching TRBD1 (5 bases). Germline V gene data show CDR1 as SGHTS and CDR2 as YDEGEE. Trimming left V 1 base short and J 4 bases short, with 17 bases between. This CDR3 has 16 amino acids. The CDR3, as DNA: TGTGCCAGCAGCTTGAGAGTTCGGGGGATGGGCTATGGCTACACCTTC. This translates into CASSLRVRGMGYGYTF.

The sample holds many counts of this clone. The chain couples TRBV6-4 to TRBJ1-1; the D is unclear. This CDR3 is 14 amino acids long. V lost 1 base and J lost 1, with 7 bases in between. Germline-derived CDR1 and CDR2 are MRHNA and SNTAGT. CDR3 nucleotide sequence: TGTGCCAGCAGTGACTGGGCGGGGAACACTGAAGCTTTCTTT. It codes for CASSDWAGNTEAFF.

This clone was found many times. The genes are TRBV18 and TRBJ1-2; weak D call: TRBD1 (6 bases). Germline values: CDR1 KGHSH, CDR2 LQKENI. The CDR3 contains 14 residues. V lost 8 bases, J lost 4 bases, and 17 bases lay in between. The CDR3 region is CASPLQGSGYGYTF. CDR3 DNA sequence: TGTGCCAGCCCCCTTCAGGGGAGCGGCTATGGCTACACCTTC.

Ten or more counts support this clone. CDR3 bases: TGCGCCAGCAGCCCGTACGGCGGGGGGGTAACCGGGGAGCTGTTTTTT. It specifies CASSPYGGGVTGELFF. The chain joins TRBV4-1 to TRBJ2-2, with 9 bases aligning to TRBD2. Trimming removed 4 bases from V and 5 bases from J; junction bases left unmatched: 8. CDR3 length: 16 amino acids. Per germline, CDR1 MGHRA and CDR2 YSYEKL.

In its sample, this clone was seen a few times. V and J are TRBV2 and TRBJ2-5; D unclear. The end of the DNA is better explained by TRBJ2-7, so the J call may be wrong. CDR3 size: 12 residues. Germline V gene data show CDR1 as SNHLY and CDR2 as FYNNEI. CDR3 in amino acids: CASSVSSYEQYF. The DNA of the CDR3 is TGTGCCAGCAGTGTAAGCTCCTACGAGCAGTACTTC.

This clone was observed at least ten times. The chain recombines TRBV5-1 with TRBJ1-4; 7 nucleotides agree with TRBD1. Trimming removed 7 bases from V and 5 bases from J; junction bases left unmatched: 5. The CDR3 is 13 residues long. Per germline, CDR1 SGHRS and CDR2 YFSETQ. The CDR3 protein is CASGRQGNEKLFF. The CDR3 DNA sequence: TGCGCCAGCGGTAGACAGGGCAATGAAAAACTGTTTTTT.